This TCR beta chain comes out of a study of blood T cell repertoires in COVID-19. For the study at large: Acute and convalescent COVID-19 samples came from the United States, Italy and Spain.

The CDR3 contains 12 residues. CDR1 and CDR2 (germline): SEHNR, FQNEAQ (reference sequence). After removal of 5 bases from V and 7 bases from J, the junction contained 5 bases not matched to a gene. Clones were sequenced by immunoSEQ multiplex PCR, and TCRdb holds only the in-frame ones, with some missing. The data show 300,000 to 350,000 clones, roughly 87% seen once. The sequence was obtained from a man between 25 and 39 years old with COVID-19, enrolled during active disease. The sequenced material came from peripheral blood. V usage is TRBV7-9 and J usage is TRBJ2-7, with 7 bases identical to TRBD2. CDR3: CASSQTRGEQYF. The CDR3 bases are TGTGCCAGCAGCCAGACGCGGGGGGAGCAGTACTTC.